Below, 28 T cell receptor beta chains from the same sample are listed, as sequenced in a study of beta chain features in type 1 diabetes. Their antigens are not known. Regarding the study as a whole: Among patients with Type 1 diabetes, TCRB CDR3s were moderately but significantly shorter in every one of the four CD4+ subsets.

Expressed TCRB transcripts were sequenced after all isolated RNA was converted to cDNA. Measured with immunoSEQ multiplex PCR; TCRdb has only the in-frame clones, and not every one. The data show 130,000 or so clones, approximately 10% seen once. The sample consisted of central memory CD4+ T cells from blood. The receptors stem from a man aged 25 to 40 with type 1 diabetes.

This clone has more than one count but fewer than ten. The CDR3 region has the DNA TGTGCCAGCAGAACAGGGGATATTGGCTACACCTTC. This translates into CASRTGDIGYTF. The chain links TRBV11-2 to TRBJ1-2; 7 positions agree with TRBD1. The V and J ends lost 6 bases and 7 bases, in that order; junction bases with no gene match: 5. Looked up from germline, CDR1 is SGHAT and CDR2 is FQNNGV. The CDR3 has 12 amino acids. Filled out from reference TRBV11-2 and TRBJ1-2, the complete variable domain reads EAGVAQSPRYKIIEKRQSVAFWCNPISGHATLYWYQQILGQGPKLLIQFQNNGVVDDSQLPKDRFSAERLKGVDSTLKIQPAKLEDSAVYLCASRTGDIGYTFGSGTRLTVV.

This chain uses TRBV6-5 with TRBJ1-2, with D possibly being TRBD1 (5 bases). Germline-derived CDR1 and CDR2 are MNHEY and SVGAGI. The CDR3 contains 13 residues. The V end lost 5 bases, the J end lost 2 bases, and 9 bases lay between the germline ends. In DNA, the CDR3 is TGTGCCAGCAGTCTACAGGTCAACTATGGCTACACCTTC. The encoded protein is CASSLQVNYGYTF.

This clone has just a few counts. The rearrangement uses TRBV29-1 and TRBJ2-5, with TRBD2 matching over 8 bases. Germline loops: CDR1 SQVTM, CDR2 ANQGSEA. The ends lost 4 bases at V and 5 bases at J; junction bases unmatched: 3. CDR3 length: 12 residues. CDR3 protein: CSVAGGPETQYF. The CDR3 DNA sequence: TGCAGCGTTGCGGGGGGGCCGGAGACCCAGTACTTC. The full variable domain, in which reference TRBV29-1 and TRBJ2-5 provide the parts outside the CDR3, is SAVISQKPSRDICQRGTSLTIQCQVDSQVTMMFWYRQQPGQSLTLIATANQGSEATYESGFVIDKFPISRPNLTFSTLTVSNMSPEDSSIYLCSVAGGPETQYFGPGTRLLVL.

The gene calls are TRBV19 and TRBJ1-5; a weak D match, TRBD1 (6 bases). The CDR3 totals 14 residues. V was clipped by 8 bases and J by 1 base, with 12 bases between them. Germline CDR1 reads LNHDA; CDR2 reads SQIVND (reference sequence). The CDR3 sequence is CASHRGASNQPQHF. In nucleotides, the CDR3 is TGTGCCAGTCATCGGGGGGCCAGCAATCAGCCCCAGCATTTT. Drawing the rest from reference TRBV19 and TRBJ1-5, the complete variable domain is DGGITQSPKYLFRKEGQNVTLSCEQNLNHDAMYWYRQDPGQGLRLIYYSQIVNDFQKGDIAEGYSVSREKKESFPLTVTSAQKNPTAFYLCASHRGASNQPQHFGDGTRLSIL.

The gene calls are TRBV30 and TRBJ2-5; unclear D gene. The CDR3 has 12 amino acids. The V gene's germline CDR1 is GTSNPN and CDR2 SVGIG (reference sequence). V shed 5 bases and J shed 0 bases, with 7 bases lying between them. This CDR3 reads CAWSVDQETQYF. The CDR3 coding sequence is TGTGCCTGGTCCGTCGACCAAGAGACCCAGTACTTC.

This clone showed up just a few times. The rearrangement joins TRBV28 to TRBJ1-1; D not resolved. The CDR3 has 14 amino acids. V lost 6 bases and J lost 6, with 17 bases in between. The germline V gene has CDR1 MDHEN and CDR2 SYDVKM. CDR3 residues: CASSPHARGAEAFF. In DNA, the CDR3 is TGTGCCAGCAGCCCCCACGCCCGGGGTGCTGAAGCTTTCTTT.

The chain couples TRBV2 to TRBJ2-5; 8 nucleotides align to TRBD2. With V trimmed by 8 bases and J by 1 base, 6 bases remained unmatched. Germline CDR1 is SNHLY and CDR2 is FYNNEI. The CDR3 spans 14 residues. CDR3 sequence reads: CASRQAGGQETQYF. In DNA, the CDR3 is TGTGCCAGCCGACAGGCGGGGGGCCAAGAGACCCAGTACTTC. Using reference TRBV2 and TRBJ2-5 for the parts outside the CDR3, the full variable domain is EPEVTQTPSHQVTQMGQEVILRCVPISNHLYFYWYRQILGQKVEFLVSFYNNEISEKSEIFDDQFSVERPDGSNFTLKIRSTKLEDSAMYFCASRQAGGQETQYFGPGTRLLVL.

This clone came up a few times. The rearrangement uses TRBV7-9 and TRBJ1-6; D is uncertain. Germline V lookup: CDR1 SEHNR, CDR2 FQNEAQ (reference sequence). The CDR3 covers 10 residues. Trimming removed 4 bases from V and 15 bases from J, with 7 bases in between. The CDR3 loop reads CASSSTFLHF. CDR3 bases: TGTGCCAGCAGCTCGACATTCCTCCACTTT. The variable domain in full, completed from reference TRBV7-9 and TRBJ1-6, reads DTGVSQNPRHKITKRGQNVTFRCDPISEHNRLYWYRQTLGQGPEFLTYFQNEAQLEKSRLLSDRFSAERPKGSFSTLEIQRTEQGDSAMYLCASSSTFLHFGNGTRLTVT.

The J gene is TRBJ1-6, the V gene TRBV5-1; no firm D call. Germline V gene data show CDR1 as SGHRS and CDR2 as YFSETQ. V was pared by 4 bases and J by 5 bases, with 13 bases between. The length of the CDR3 is 15 residues. CDR3 loop: CASSPEAANNSPLHF. The CDR3 DNA reads as TGCGCCAGCAGCCCGGAGGCAGCAAATAATTCACCCCTCCACTTT.

This clone was found a few times. The V and J genes are TRBV14 and TRBJ1-1; no firm D call. From germline, CDR1 is SGHDN and CDR2 FVKESK. The CDR3 runs 13 residues. The V gene lost 5 bases and the J gene lost 0 bases, with 7 bases spanning the gap. The CDR3 loop reads CASSITMNTEAFF. CDR3 sequence (DNA): TGTGCCAGCAGCATAACAATGAACACTGAAGCTTTCTTT.

This sequence joins TRBV10-3 and TRBJ1-2; TRBD1 aligns across 7 bases. The CDR3 loop spans 12 amino acids. V shed 5 bases and J 5 bases; nucleotides not matched to a gene: 2. The germline V gene encodes CDR1 ENHRY and CDR2 SYGVKD. The CDR3 DNA sequence: TGTGCCATCAGTAGCAGGGGGTATGGCTACACCTTC. Amino acid sequence: CAISSRGYGYTF.

In its sample, this clone was seen a few times. This chain joins TRBV5-1 and TRBJ2-7; possibly TRBD2 for D (5 bases). In germline, CDR1 is SGHRS, CDR2 YFSETQ. This CDR3 comprises 14 residues. Trimming removed 4 bases from V and 3 bases from J, with 14 bases in between. The CDR3 sequence: CASSLGITDYEQYF. In DNA form, the CDR3 reads TGCGCCAGCAGCCTCGGGATTACCGACTACGAGCAGTACTTC.

V and J are TRBV28 and TRBJ1-1; D may be TRBD1 (5 bases). Trimming stripped 4 bases from V and 6 bases from J, with 6 bases between. This CDR3 contains 11 residues. Germline assignment: CDR1 MDHEN and CDR2 SYDVKM. The CDR3 region has the DNA TGTGCCAGCAGTTACAGGTCTGAAGCTTTCTTT. Translated, it gives CASSYRSEAFF.

The rearrangement joins TRBV7-9 to TRBJ1-1; 11 bases align to TRBD1. Germline assignment: CDR1 SEHNR and CDR2 FQNEAQ (reference sequence). The CDR3 is 17 residues long. With 1 base clipped from V and 5 bases from J, the junction kept 9 bases outside the gene matches. DNA for the CDR3: TGTGCCAGCAGCTTAGTAAGGGGAGGGACAGGGGGAACTGAAGCTTTCTTT. Translated: CASSLVRGGTGGTEAFF.

The rearrangement links TRBV7-9 to TRBJ1-6, with unresolved D. The germline V gene encodes CDR1 SEHNR and CDR2 FQNEAQ (reference sequence). Trimming took 4 bases from V and 9 from J, leaving 7 bases between them. The CDR3 totals 12 residues. The CDR3 DNA is TGTGCCAGCAGCTGGGAGGGTTCACCCCTCCACTTT. It translates to CASSWEGSPLHF.

CDR3 DNA: TGTGCCAGCTCACGAGCAGGGGAAGGCTACACCTTC. This encodes CASSRAGEGYTF. The genes are TRBV18 and TRBJ1-2; possibly TRBD1 for D (6 bases). The CDR3 consists of 12 residues. The V gene lost 4 bases and the J gene lost 8 bases, with 11 bases spanning the gap. The V gene's germline CDR1 is KGHSH and CDR2 LQKENI. The whole variable domain, filled in from reference TRBV18 and TRBJ1-2, reads NAGVMQNPRHLVRRRGQEARLRCSPMKGHSHVYWYRQLPEEGLKFMVYLQKENIIDESGMPKERFSAEFPKEGPSILRIQQVVRGDSAAYFCASSRAGEGYTFGSGTRLTVV.

This clone was counted ten times or more. This chain links TRBV9 with TRBJ2-2; TRBD1 matches at 7 bases. CDR1 is SGDLS and CDR2 is YYNGEE in the germline V gene. The CDR3 length is 15 residues. V lost 7 bases and J lost 0; bases outside the gene matches: 6. The CDR3 sequence is CASSWGQTNTGELFF. CDR3 DNA sequence: TGTGCCAGCTCATGGGGACAGACGAACACCGGGGAGCTGTTTTTT.

The genes are TRBV6-5 and TRBJ1-1; 9 nucleotides agree with TRBD1. There are 15 residues in the CDR3. The trim removed 0 bases at V and 7 bases at J, leaving 6 bases unmatched. The germline gives CDR1 MNHEY, CDR2 SVGAGI. The CDR3 spells CASSYSRTGDVEAFF. The DNA for the CDR3 is TGTGCCAGCAGTTACTCGCGGACAGGGGACGTTGAAGCTTTCTTT.

This clone has just a few counts. The genes are TRBV29-1 and TRBJ2-5, with 10 bases that match TRBD2. This CDR3 is 14 amino acids long. V lost 3 bases to trimming and J lost 5 bases; unmatched junction nucleotides: 6. Germline V gene lookup returns CDR1 SQVTM and CDR2 ANQGSEA. The CDR3 loop is CSVELAGGWETQYF. As DNA, the CDR3 is TGCAGCGTTGAGTTAGCGGGGGGCTGGGAGACCCAGTACTTC.

The chain uses TRBV15 and TRBJ1-6, with D hard to call. Germline lookup yields CDR1 LNHNV and CDR2 YYDKDF (reference sequence). CDR3 length equals 14 residues. Trimming removed 0 bases from V and 10 bases from J, with 10 bases in between. The CDR3 loop is CATSRDIESSPLHF. In nucleotides, the CDR3 is TGTGCCACCAGCAGAGACATAGAAAGCTCACCCCTCCACTTT.

The chain recombines TRBV7-2 with TRBJ2-1; TRBD2 aligns across 14 bases. This CDR3 is 15 amino acids long. The J segment lost 7 bases and the V segment lost 5 bases, leaving 4 bases of the junction unmatched. Looked up from germline, CDR1 is SGHTA and CDR2 is FQGNSA. CDR3 region: CASSVTSGGANEQFF. Written as DNA, the CDR3 is TGTGCCAGCAGCGTGACTAGCGGGGGGGCTAATGAGCAGTTCTTC. Together with reference TRBV7-2 and TRBJ2-1, the CDR3 gives the full variable domain: GAGVSQSPSNKVTEKGKDVELRCDPISGHTALYWYRQSLGQGLEFLIYFQGNSAPDKSGLPSDRFSAERTGGSVSTLTIQRTQQEDSAVYLCASSVTSGGANEQFFGPGTRLTVL.

The CDR3 DNA sequence: TGTGCCAGCTCACCAAGCGCCGGGATGAACACTGAAGCTTTCTTT. As protein: CASSPSAGMNTEAFF. The V call is TRBV18, the J call TRBJ1-1; D is unresolved. Looked up from germline, CDR1 is KGHSH and CDR2 is LQKENI. Trimming cost V 2 bases and J 0 bases, with 10 bases left between them. The CDR3 loop spans 15 amino acids. Using reference TRBV18 and TRBJ1-1 for the parts outside the CDR3, the full variable domain is NAGVMQNPRHLVRRRGQEARLRCSPMKGHSHVYWYRQLPEEGLKFMVYLQKENIIDESGMPKERFSAEFPKEGPSILRIQQVVRGDSAAYFCASSPSAGMNTEAFFGQGTRLTVV.

The chain links TRBV10-3 to TRBJ2-5; D remains unclear. The CDR3 length is 13 residues. Deletions cut 1 base from V and 2 bases from J, with 5 bases between. CDR1 ENHRY and CDR2 SYGVKD come from the germline V gene. CDR3 loop: CAISELQQETQYF. The CDR3 DNA reads TGTGCCATCAGTGAGTTACAGCAAGAGACCCAGTACTTC.

A few counts support this clone. The chain is built from TRBV7-3 and TRBJ2-7, with 10 positions matching TRBD1. The ends lost 3 bases at V and 3 bases at J; junction bases unmatched: 5. The CDR3 is made up of 15 amino acids. Germline-derived CDR1 and CDR2 are SGHTA and FQGTGA. The CDR3 reads CASSLRGQGIYEQYF. In DNA form, the CDR3 reads TGTGCCAGCAGCTTGCGGGGACAGGGGATCTACGAGCAGTACTTC.

This clone was detected a few times. J is TRBJ1-1 and V is TRBV18; a possible D gene is TRBD1 (6 bases). Germline V CDR1 and CDR2: KGHSH, LQKENI. This CDR3 contains 14 residues. Trimming took off 2 bases at V and 3 bases at J, with 10 bases between the two ends. CDR3 sequence (DNA): TGTGCCAGCTCACCAACAGGGAGAGACACTGAAGCTTTCTTT. This codes for CASSPTGRDTEAFF.

This clone was picked up a small number of times. This rearrangement joins TRBV25-1 to TRBJ2-5, with 7 bases identical to TRBD1. The CDR3 is 17 amino acids. Germline V gene lookup returns CDR1 MGHDK and CDR2 SYGVNS. J was trimmed by 1 base and V by 1 base; bases with no gene match: 9. The CDR3: CASSEFKTGRTQETQYF. The CDR3 bases are TGTGCCAGCAGTGAATTTAAGACAGGGCGAACCCAAGAGACCCAGTACTTC.

This clone counts as medium-sized (0.01 to 0.1%). The chain has TRBV2 and TRBJ2-1; no reliable D call. Germline lookup yields CDR1 SNHLY and CDR2 FYNNEI. The CDR3 totals 13 residues. V lost 11 bases and J lost 6, with 17 bases in between. CDR3 protein: CAQAASLGNEQFF. In nucleotides, the CDR3 is TGTGCCCAGGCAGCCTCCCTGGGCAATGAGCAGTTCTTC.

This sequence joins TRBV29-1 and TRBJ1-1; TRBD1 matches 7 bases. This CDR3 is built from 12 residues. CDR1 is SQVTM, CDR2 ANQGSEA, per germline. Unmatched junction bases numbered 10, after V lost 5 bases and J lost 10 bases. This CDR3 reads CSVTGADELAFF. Here the CDR3 DNA reads TGCAGCGTTACAGGGGCGGATGAGTTAGCTTTCTTT.